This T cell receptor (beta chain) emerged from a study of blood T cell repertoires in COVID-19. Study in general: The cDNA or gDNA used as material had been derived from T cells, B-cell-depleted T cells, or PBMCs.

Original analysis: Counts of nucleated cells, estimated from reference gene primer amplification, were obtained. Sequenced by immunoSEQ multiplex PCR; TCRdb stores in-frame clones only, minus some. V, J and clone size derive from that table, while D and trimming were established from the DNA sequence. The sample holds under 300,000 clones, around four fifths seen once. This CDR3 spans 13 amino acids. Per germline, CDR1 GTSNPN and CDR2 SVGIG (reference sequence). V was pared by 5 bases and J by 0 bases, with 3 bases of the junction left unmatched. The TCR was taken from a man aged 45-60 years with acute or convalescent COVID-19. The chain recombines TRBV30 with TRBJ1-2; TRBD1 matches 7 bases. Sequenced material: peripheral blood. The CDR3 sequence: CAWDTGANYGYTF. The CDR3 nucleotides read TGTGCCTGGGACACAGGGGCTAACTATGGCTACACCTTC.